The 30 T cell receptor beta chains listed next were all sequenced from one sample in a study of blood T cell repertoires in COVID-19. TCRdb's table, derived via immunoSEQ multiplex PCR, lists solely in-frame clones and lacks some. Seen here are 200,000 or so clones, around 88% observed once, and the top ten hold under 2.5%. The sequenced sample consisted of PBMCs or T cells enriched from blood (not recorded which). The receptors originated from a woman aged 40 to 50 with acute COVID-19.

The V gene is TRBV11-2, the J gene TRBJ2-3; the match to TRBD2 covers 7 bases. The CDR3 is 15 residues long. V lost 4 bases, J lost 0 bases, and 4 bases stayed unmatched. Germline CDR1 and CDR2: SGHAT and FQNNGV. CDR3 DNA: TGTGCCAGCAGCTCCGGGACTAAAAGCACAGATACGCAGTATTTT. Translating gives CASSSGTKSTDTQYF.

The gene calls are TRBV28 and TRBJ1-6, with TRBD1 as a possible D gene (6 bases). The CDR3 has 12 residues. Between the trimmed V and J ends, which lost 3 bases and 13 bases, there was a span of 10 bases. Germline V gene data show CDR1 as MDHEN and CDR2 as SYDVKM. CDR3 loop: CASSFTGSPLHF. CDR3 coding DNA: TGTGCCAGCAGTTTCACAGGGTCGCCCCTCCACTTT. The variable domain in full, with the rest retrieved from reference TRBV28 and TRBJ1-6, is DVKVTQSSRYLVKRTGEKVFLECVQDMDHENMFWYRQDPGLGLRLIYFSYDVKMKEKGDIPEGYSVSREKKERFSLILESASTNQTSMYLCASSFTGSPLHFGNGTRLTVT.

The chain recombines TRBV3-1 (or the pseudogene TRBV3-2) with TRBJ1-5; D uncertain. CDR3 length: 13 amino acids. CDR1 LGHDT and CDR2 YNNKEL come from the germline V gene (reference sequence). The germline V and J ends were trimmed by 0 bases and 9 bases, with 9 bases remaining between them. CDR3 in amino acids: CASSQEIRRPQHF. CDR3 sequence (DNA): TGTGCCAGCAGCCAAGAGATTCGGAGGCCCCAGCATTTT.

The V gene is TRBV14, the J gene TRBJ2-3, with 11 bases identical to TRBD2. Germline values: CDR1 SGHDN, CDR2 FVKESK. After removal of 3 bases from V and 3 bases from J, the junction contained 2 bases not matched to a gene. This CDR3 spans 15 amino acids. CDR3 region: CASSHIAGGTDTQYF. The CDR3 bases are TGTGCCAGCAGCCATATAGCGGGAGGGACAGATACGCAGTATTTT.

This chain connects TRBV6-5 to TRBJ1-2; a possible D gene is TRBD1 (5 bases). This CDR3 is 14 amino acids long. Per the germline V gene, CDR1 is MNHEY and CDR2 is SVGAGI. Trimming removed 6 bases from V and 2 bases from J, with 13 bases in between. As DNA, the CDR3 is TGTGCCAGCAGATCAGGGATGGAGAACTATGGCTACACCTTC. Translating it yields CASRSGMENYGYTF.

The rearrangement joins TRBV6-2 or TRBV6-3 to TRBJ1-6; tentative D call: TRBD1 (5 bases). The CDR3 is 15 residues long. Germline values: CDR1 MNHEY, CDR2 SVGEGT. The V end lost 4 bases, the J end lost 9 bases, and 16 bases lay between the germline ends. CDR3 bases: TGTGCCAGCAGTTCCTCAAGGGGCAGGACTTCACCCCTCCACTTT. This codes for CASSSSRGRTSPLHF.

The table lists this clone with a count of one. The chain links TRBV19 to TRBJ1-5; TRBD1 matches at 11 bases. The germline CDR1 and CDR2 sequences are LNHDA and SQIVND (reference sequence). The CDR3 consists of 19 residues. V trimming: 7 bases; J trimming: 0 bases; junction bases outside the gene matches: 14. The CDR3: CASKHLPGQGVPSNQPQHF. The DNA for the CDR3 is TGTGCCAGTAAACACTTACCGGGACAGGGGGTCCCTAGCAATCAGCCCCAGCATTTT.

This chain links TRBV9 with TRBJ2-6; 9 nucleotides align to TRBD1. V was pared by 4 bases and J by 2 bases, with 13 bases of the junction left unmatched. Looked up from germline, CDR1 is SGDLS and CDR2 is YYNGEE. The CDR3 consists of 19 residues. CDR3 loop: CASSPRGRTGEAGANVLTF. The CDR3 bases are TGTGCCAGCAGCCCGAGGGGCAGGACAGGGGAGGCTGGGGCCAACGTCCTGACTTTC.

The chain recombines TRBV27 with TRBJ2-3; no clear D. Trimming pared 0 bases from V and 2 bases from J, leaving 9 bases between. CDR3 length: 15 amino acids. The germline CDR1 and CDR2 sequences are MNHEY and SMNVEV (reference sequence). CDR3: CASSLSAYYTDTQYF. The DNA for the CDR3 is TGTGCCAGCAGTTTATCGGCTTATTACACAGATACGCAGTATTTT.

The V call is TRBV5-5, the J call TRBJ2-1, with 7 bases lining up with TRBD2. The V gene's germline CDR1 is SGHKS and CDR2 YYEKEE (reference sequence). With 0 bases clipped from V and 4 bases from J, the junction kept 4 bases outside the gene matches. The CDR3 has 15 residues. DNA for the CDR3: TGTGCCAGCAGCTTGGGGGGAGGGCGTTACAATGAGCAGTTCTTC. The encoded protein is CASSLGGGRYNEQFF.

This chain connects TRBV24-1 to TRBJ1-6, with D uncertain. Trimming took off 2 bases at V and 7 bases at J, with 8 bases between the two ends. This CDR3 has 14 residues. Germline lookup yields CDR1 KGHDR and CDR2 SFDVKD. CDR3 sequence (DNA): TGTGCCACCAGTGATTCCTACCCCAATTCACCCCTCCACTTT. This translates into CATSDSYPNSPLHF.

This rearrangement joins TRBV11-2 to TRBJ1-2; perhaps TRBD1 as D (6 bases). Between the trimmed V and J ends, which lost 4 bases and 4 bases, there was a span of 16 bases. Germline CDR1 is SGHAT and CDR2 is FQNNGV. CDR3 length: 15 residues. The CDR3 sequence is CASSYSGQGSYGYTF. The CDR3 nucleotides read TGTGCCAGCAGCTATTCTGGTCAGGGGTCCTATGGCTACACCTTC.

The CDR3 bases are TGCGCCAGCAGCCCAACAGGGGGGAACCCCTATGGCTACACCTTC. This translates into CASSPTGGNPYGYTF. The rearrangement joins TRBV5-1 to TRBJ1-2, with 8 bases identical to TRBD1. The CDR3 extends over 15 amino acids. Trimming removed 4 bases from V and 4 bases from J; junction bases left unmatched: 9. The germline V gene encodes CDR1 SGHRS and CDR2 YFSETQ.

This clone was detected only once. The chain recombines TRBV4-3 with TRBJ2-7; D ambiguous. The CDR3 is 15 residues long. CDR1 and CDR2 from the germline V gene are LGHNA and YSLEER. V was cut by 0 bases and J by 2 bases, with 11 bases left in between. The CDR3, as DNA: TGCGCCAGCAGCCAAGATTCCCCTGGCCCCTACGAGCAGTACTTC. Protein product: CASSQDSPGPYEQYF.

V is TRBV7-9 and J is TRBJ2-2; perhaps TRBD2 as D (5 bases). Trimming removed 1 base from V and 0 bases from J, with 9 bases in between. This CDR3 contains 16 residues. Germline V CDR1 and CDR2: SEHNR, FQNEAQ (reference sequence). The chain's CDR3 is CASSLGVGANTGELFF. The CDR3 nucleotides read TGTGCCAGCAGCTTAGGCGTGGGAGCGAACACCGGGGAGCTGTTTTTT.

The V and J genes are TRBV7-2 and TRBJ1-1; 8 bases map to TRBD1. The CDR3 is 15 residues long. CDR1 and CDR2 (germline): SGHTA, FQGNSA. The junction had 5 bases not matched to a gene; V was cut back by 1 base and J by 4 bases. CDR3 in DNA: TGTGCCAGCAGCTTAGGGTTCACAGGGGGCACTGAAGCTTTCTTT. The encoded protein is CASSLGFTGGTEAFF.

The chain employs TRBV7-2 and TRBJ2-6; 7 bases line up with TRBD1. CDR1 and CDR2 from the germline V gene are SGHTA and FQGNSA. The CDR3 is made up of 18 amino acids. J gave up 0 bases and V 2 bases, and 7 bases lay outside the gene matches. CDR3: CASSLLAGGSSGANVLTF. For the CDR3, the DNA is TGTGCCAGCAGCTTATTGGCAGGGGGTAGCTCTGGGGCCAACGTCCTGACTTTC.

V gene TRBV6-2 or TRBV6-3 combines with J gene TRBJ2-5; 8 nucleotides match TRBD2. Germline CDR1 is MNHEY and CDR2 is SVGEGT. The CDR3 loop spans 14 amino acids. The V and J ends lost 0 bases and 5 bases, in that order; junction bases with no gene match: 2. The CDR3: CASSYSAGAETQYF. The CDR3 bases are TGTGCCAGCAGTTACTCAGCGGGAGCGGAGACCCAGTACTTC.

This chain links TRBV11-2 with TRBJ2-5, with 14 bases fitting TRBD2. Germline CDR1 and CDR2: SGHAT and FQNNGV. The J segment lost 0 bases and the V segment lost 6 bases, leaving 3 bases of the junction unmatched. This CDR3 region has 16 residues. The CDR3 spells CASRGLAGGDQETQYF. CDR3 nucleotide sequence: TGTGCCAGCAGAGGACTAGCGGGGGGCGACCAAGAGACCCAGTACTTC.

This clone appeared many times. V usage is TRBV6-4 and J usage is TRBJ2-1; 10 bases agree with TRBD2. CDR1 and CDR2 from the germline V gene are MRHNA and SNTAGT. This CDR3 is built from 15 residues. V was clipped by 4 bases and J by 7 bases; unmatched bases: 7. The DNA for the CDR3 is TGTGCCAGCAGTGTAAGCGGGGGGGCCGGTAATGAGCAGTTCTTC. It is translated as CASSVSGGAGNEQFF.

The V gene is TRBV30, the J gene TRBJ1-5; D ambiguous. The V and J ends lost 0 bases and 4 bases respectively, with 13 bases between them. The CDR3 sequence is 15 residues long. Germline CDR1 is GTSNPN and CDR2 is SVGIG (reference sequence). CDR3 DNA: TGTGCCTGGAGTGTGCGGGGAGGGCTAAATCAGCCCCAGCATTTT. Residues: CAWSVRGGLNQPQHF.

The chain carries TRBV19 and TRBJ1-5, with D maybe TRBD1 (5 bases). Trimming stripped 4 bases from V and 2 bases from J, with 12 bases between. The CDR3 sequence is 15 residues long. Germline V gene lookup returns CDR1 LNHDA and CDR2 SQIVND (reference sequence). The CDR3 DNA reads TGTGCCAGTAGTAATCAGGGCTTTGGCAATCAGCCCCAGCATTTT. Protein product: CASSNQGFGNQPQHF.

The CDR3, as DNA: TGCGCCAGTACGCCAGGGTCTGGAAACACTGAAGCTTTCTTT. The encoded protein is CASTPGSGNTEAFF. The chain couples TRBV5-1 to TRBJ1-1, with D possibly TRBD1 on 5 matching bases. V dropped 8 bases and J dropped 2 bases, with 16 bases sitting between them. The CDR3 is 14 amino acids. Germline V gene sequence: CDR1 SGHRS, CDR2 YFSETQ. Full variable domain (rest looked up from reference TRBV5-1 and TRBJ1-1): KAGVTQTPRYLIKTRGQQVTLSCSPISGHRSVSWYQQTPGQGLQFLFEYFSETQRNKGNFPGRFSGRQFSNSRSEMNVSTLELGDSALYLCASTPGSGNTEAFFGQGTRLTVV.

This clone was detected only a few times. The rearrangement links TRBV5-5 to TRBJ1-5; D might be TRBD1 (5 bases). V was shortened by 0 bases and J by 4 bases, with 11 bases between the two germline ends. The CDR3 contains 15 residues. The germline gives CDR1 SGHKS, CDR2 YYEKEE (reference sequence). The CDR3 sequence is CASSLGRGLNQPQHF. The DNA for the CDR3 is TGTGCCAGCAGCTTGGGGAGGGGTTTGAATCAGCCCCAGCATTTT.

The V gene is TRBV18, the J gene TRBJ2-7; 8 bases align to TRBD1. Germline trimming cut 6 bases from V and 5 bases from J; bases unmatched to any gene: 6. The germline CDR1 and CDR2 sequences are KGHSH and LQKENI. The CDR3 sequence is 13 residues long. The CDR3: CASSGTGRNEQYF. CDR3 nucleotide sequence: TGTGCCAGCTCCGGGACAGGACGTAACGAGCAGTACTTC.

CDR3 protein: CASSQDFDSNYGYTF. The CDR3 DNA reads as TGCGCCAGCAGCCAAGATTTTGACAGCAACTATGGCTACACCTTC. The V and J genes are TRBV4-3 and TRBJ1-2; the D gene is possibly TRBD1 (5 bases). Trimming shortened V by 0 bases and J by 2 bases, and 10 bases separated the two germline ends. The length of the CDR3 is 15 residues. The germline V gene has CDR1 LGHNA and CDR2 YSLEER.

J is TRBJ1-6 and V is TRBV19, with 7 bases that match TRBD1. This CDR3 has 14 residues. The germline V gene encodes CDR1 LNHDA and CDR2 SQIVND (reference sequence). J gave up 6 bases and V 6 bases, and 5 bases lay outside the gene matches. The CDR3 DNA reads as TGTGCCAGTAGCGGGACAGTCGGTAATTCACCCCTCCACTTT. Its translation: CASSGTVGNSPLHF.

The chain recombines TRBV27 with TRBJ1-1, with D perhaps TRBD1 (5 bases). The CDR3 length is 18 residues. In germline, CDR1 is MNHEY, CDR2 SMNVEV (reference sequence). V lost 4 bases, J lost 1 base, and 22 bases lay in between. The CDR3 loop is CASSSLIGRDYGNTEAFF. CDR3 bases: TGTGCCAGCAGTTCCCTAATTGGCAGGGATTACGGGAACACTGAAGCTTTCTTT.

The chain employs TRBV10-1 and TRBJ2-7; 8 nucleotides align to TRBD2. The J segment lost 5 bases and the V segment lost 5 bases, leaving 5 bases of the junction unmatched. The CDR3 is 13 residues long. Germline V gene lookup returns CDR1 WNHNN and CDR2 SYGVQD (reference sequence). The CDR3 region is CASSSKRGNEQYF. CDR3 in DNA: TGCGCCAGCAGTTCTAAGCGGGGGAACGAGCAGTACTTC.

The chain has TRBV4-3 and TRBJ1-5; a possible D gene is TRBD1 (5 bases). The length of the CDR3 is 16 residues. The germline gives CDR1 LGHNA, CDR2 YSLEER. Deletions cut 1 base from V and 2 bases from J, with 12 bases between. The CDR3 sequence is CASSQVRDLGNQPQHF. CDR3 DNA: TGCGCCAGCAGCCAAGTGAGGGACTTGGGCAATCAGCCCCAGCATTTT.